This T cell receptor (beta chain) emerged from a study of CD8 T cells in ankylosing spondylitis. Broader study findings: Ankylosing spondylitis blood appeared to carry a characteristic TCR beta motif of roughly 8 highly homologous variants. Matched ankylosing spondylitis synovial fluid reportedly contained a significantly enriched population of disease-linked clones.

About this clonotype itself: Its cognate antigen is unknown.

5'-RACE, quantitative and with molecular barcodes, yielded the TCR beta libraries. TCRdb processed the 5' RACE reads anew with MiXCR; each CDR3 protein has one entry. Of about 450,000 distinct CDR3 sequences listed, approximately 26% are singletons. The CDR3 has 14 amino acids. The J segment lost 2 bases and the V segment lost 7 bases, leaving 5 bases of the junction unmatched. The rearrangement uses TRBV12-3 or TRBV12-4 and TRBJ2-1; 7 nucleotides align to TRBD2. The receptor's source is a male donor with ankylosing spondylitis. The sequenced material came from blood, either unsorted or a sorted T cell fraction (not recorded which). The CDR3 region is CASTASGAYNEQFF. The CDR3 DNA follows: TGTGCCAGCACAGCTAGCGGCGCCTACAATGAGCAGTTCTTC.